Presented here are 21 T cell receptor beta chains from one specimen sequenced in a study of T cells after posttransplantation cyclophosphamide. Clones were read by immunoSEQ multiplex PCR, and TCRdb kept only the in-frame ones, dropping some. The data show 10,000 or so clones, with 70% to 90% seen just once and less than 20% held by the top ten. Treatment was busulfan-fludarabine conditioning, a marrow graft, and cyclophosphamide on days +3 and +4. The sequencing here drew on PBMCs, taken around 2,000 days after allogeneic stem cell transplant with posttransplant cyclophosphamide. The receptors originated from a female patient in her fifties who received an allogeneic stem cell transplant from a related donor, was CMV-positive, and had no GVHD. Some T cells could come from the graft donor.

The V call is TRBV25-1, the J call TRBJ2-7, with D tentatively TRBD1 (6 bases). V lost 5 bases and J 4 bases, leaving 15 bases between the germline ends. Germline V gives CDR1 MGHDK, CDR2 SYGVNS. The CDR3 sequence is 14 residues long. The CDR3 sequence is CASSKGTLMYEQYF. The DNA of the CDR3 is TGTGCCAGCAGTAAGGGGACATTGATGTACGAGCAGTACTTC.

This clone was seen a handful of times. V gene TRBV2 combines with J gene TRBJ1-5; tentatively, D is TRBD1 (5 bases). CDR1 is SNHLY, CDR2 FYNNEI, per germline. V was clipped by 3 bases and J by 4 bases, with 10 bases between them. This CDR3 spans 14 amino acids. CDR3 in DNA: TGTGCCAGCAGTGAGGGGCTTGGAAATCAGCCCCAGCATTTT. The encoded protein is CASSEGLGNQPQHF.

The V and J genes are TRBV5-1 and TRBJ2-7; 7 nucleotides line up with TRBD2. The CDR3 loop spans 15 amino acids. Germline V gene data show CDR1 as SGHRS and CDR2 as YFSETQ. The trim removed 4 bases at V and 1 base at J, leaving 8 bases unmatched. Here the CDR3 reads CASSVTGLRSYEQYF. The CDR3 nucleotides read TGCGCCAGCAGCGTAACGGGACTAAGGTCCTACGAGCAGTACTTC.

CDR3: CASRGQRDYGYTF. In DNA form, the CDR3 reads TGTGCCAGCAGAGGACAGAGGGACTATGGCTACACCTTC. This chain links TRBV6-5 with TRBJ1-2, with a possible D match to TRBD1 (6 bases). Germline loops: CDR1 MNHEY, CDR2 SVGAGI. The V gene lost 6 bases and the J gene lost 3 bases, with 11 bases spanning the gap. The CDR3 totals 13 residues.

The chain links TRBV6-1 to TRBJ1-5; no firm D call. Germline loops: CDR1 MNHNS, CDR2 SASEGT. The CDR3 has 13 amino acids. Trimming removed 6 bases from V and 5 bases from J, with 11 bases in between. In nucleotides, the CDR3 is TGTGCCAGCAGCTTCCAGTCCGATCAGCCCCAGCATTTT. Translation: CASSFQSDQPQHF.

V usage is TRBV6-6 and J usage is TRBJ2-7; 10 bases map to TRBD2. This CDR3 has 13 amino acids. The germline CDR1 and CDR2 sequences are MNHNY and SVGAGI (reference sequence). The ends lost 5 bases at V and 2 bases at J; junction bases unmatched: 0. DNA of the CDR3: TGTGCCAGCAGTCTAGCGGGAGCCTACGAGCAGTACTTC. Its protein is CASSLAGAYEQYF.

V is TRBV15 and J is TRBJ1-2, with D possibly TRBD1 on 5 matching bases. The CDR3 loop spans 15 amino acids. CDR1 is LNHNV, CDR2 YYDKDF, per germline (reference sequence). The germline V and J ends were trimmed by 5 bases and 1 base, with 14 bases remaining between them. In DNA, the CDR3 is TGTGCCACCAGCTACCCCCCCCAGGGTAACTATGGCTACACCTTC. This translates into CATSYPPQGNYGYTF.

This chain links TRBV7-2 with TRBJ2-7, with TRBD1 as a possible D gene (5 bases). The CDR3 has 13 residues. CDR1 and CDR2 (germline): SGHTA, FQGNSA. Trimming shortened V by 1 base and J by 6 bases, and 10 bases separated the two germline ends. The CDR3 region has the DNA TGTGCCAGCAGCTTAGATACTGGGGCCGAGCAGTACTTC. Protein: CASSLDTGAEQYF.

Comments on this clone: One end of the junction fails to match germline, which may point to a read error. The CDR3 is CASTEQALTTNEKLFF. The CDR3 DNA reads TGTGCCAGCACTGAACAGGCCCTTACAACTAATGAAAAACTGTTTTTT. The genes are TRBV2 and TRBJ1-4; possible D gene TRBD1, 5 bases. The CDR3 runs 16 residues. Germline assignment: CDR1 SNHLY and CDR2 FYNNEI. The whole variable domain, remainder taken from reference TRBV2 and TRBJ1-4, is EPEVTQTPSHQVTQMGQEVILRCVPISNHLYFYWYRQILGQKVEFLVSFYNNEISEKSEIFDDQFSVERPDGSNFTLKIRSTKLEDSAMYFCASTEQALTTNEKLFFGSGTQLSVL.

The CDR3 DNA follows: TGTGCCAGCGAGGCAGTGAGTTCCTACAATGAGCAGTTCTTC. Its protein is CASEAVSSYNEQFF. V usage is TRBV9 and J usage is TRBJ2-1, with D hard to call. The V gene lost 7 bases and the J gene lost 1 base, with 12 bases spanning the gap. The CDR3 is 14 residues long. Germline CDR1 is SGDLS and CDR2 is YYNGEE.

The chain employs TRBV19 and TRBJ1-1, with D unresolved. This CDR3 region has 13 residues. In germline, CDR1 is LNHDA, CDR2 SQIVND (reference sequence). V lost 5 bases and J 4 bases, leaving 11 bases between the germline ends. In DNA, the CDR3 is TGTGCCAGTAGTGTAGGTTGGAGCACTGAAGCTTTCTTT. The encoded protein is CASSVGWSTEAFF. Drawing the rest from reference TRBV19 and TRBJ1-1, the complete variable domain is DGGITQSPKYLFRKEGQNVTLSCEQNLNHDAMYWYRQDPGQGLRLIYYSQIVNDFQKGDIAEGYSVSREKKESFPLTVTSAQKNPTAFYLCASSVGWSTEAFFGQGTRLTVV.

V usage is TRBV10-3 and J usage is TRBJ2-5; 9 bases align to TRBD1. Germline V gives CDR1 ENHRY, CDR2 SYGVKD. This CDR3 region has 18 residues. Trimming cost V 10 bases and J 7 bases; bases outside gene matches: 25. The CDR3 sequence: CATYAGTGSLAHRGTQYF. The CDR3 DNA is TGTGCCACCTACGCCGGGACAGGGTCCCTGGCCCACCGAGGGACCCAGTACTTC.

V and J are TRBV5-8 and TRBJ2-5; 9 nucleotides line up with TRBD2. The CDR3 loop spans 15 amino acids. CDR1 SGHTS and CDR2 YDEGEE come from the germline V gene. With 4 bases clipped from V and 3 bases from J, the junction kept 7 bases outside the gene matches. The CDR3 reads CASSLDSGSKETQYF. Written as DNA, the CDR3 is TGTGCCAGCAGCCTTGATAGCGGGAGTAAAGAGACCCAGTACTTC. Variable domain in full (rest from reference TRBV5-8 and TRBJ2-5): EAGVTQSPTHLIKTRGQQATLRCSPISGHTSVYWYQQALGLGLQFLLWYDEGEERNRGNFPPRFSGRQFPNYSSELNVNALELEDSALYLCASSLDSGSKETQYFGPGTRLLVL.

This chain links TRBV15 with TRBJ2-1; D gene ambiguous. The CDR3 is 13 residues long. Germline lookup yields CDR1 LNHNV and CDR2 YYDKDF (reference sequence). The V end lost 0 bases, the J end lost 12 bases, and 12 bases lay between the germline ends. Written as DNA, the CDR3 is TGTGCCACCAGCAGAGATTTGGCTAGTCGGCAGTTCTTC. It specifies CATSRDLASRQFF.

This chain links TRBV30 with TRBJ1-1, with D perhaps matching TRBD1 (5 bases). V was shortened by 5 bases and J by 6 bases, with 10 bases between the two germline ends. This CDR3 comprises 11 residues. Germline CDR1 GTSNPN, CDR2 SVGIG (reference sequence). The CDR3 DNA reads TGTGCCTGGGACAGCACCCCTGAAGCTTTCTTT. It codes for CAWDSTPEAFF.

The genes are TRBV7-9 and TRBJ1-2; the D gene is possibly TRBD1 (6 bases). Germline assignment: CDR1 SEHNR and CDR2 FQNEAQ (reference sequence). The CDR3 is 12 amino acids. V was pared by 5 bases and J by 4 bases, with 8 bases between. CDR3 sequence (DNA): TGTGCCAGCAGCCGGGACATCTATGGCTACACCTTC. Amino acids: CASSRDIYGYTF.

The chain uses TRBV7-9 and TRBJ2-3; no clear D. CDR3 length: 16 amino acids. V dropped 5 bases and J dropped 4 bases, with 19 bases sitting between them. From germline, CDR1 is SEHNR and CDR2 FQNEAQ (reference sequence). CDR3 protein: CASSRHLSSAPDTQYF. Written as DNA, the CDR3 is TGTGCCAGCAGCCGACACTTATCCTCCGCCCCAGATACGCAGTATTTT.

This clone appeared a few times. The chain couples TRBV6-1 to TRBJ2-1, with 9 positions matching TRBD2. Looked up from germline, CDR1 is MNHNS and CDR2 is SASEGT. The junction had 7 bases not matched to a gene; V was cut back by 6 bases and J by 4 bases. The CDR3 is 15 residues long. This chain's CDR3 is CASSRETSGYNEQFF. DNA of the CDR3: TGTGCCAGCAGCCGGGAGACTAGCGGTTACAATGAGCAGTTCTTC.

This chain connects TRBV5-6 to TRBJ2-1, with D possibly TRBD2 on 6 matching bases. This CDR3 region has 15 residues. Trimming removed 4 bases at V and 6 bases at J, with 17 bases between. Germline assignment: CDR1 SGHDT and CDR2 YYEEEE. The CDR3 spells CASSPEAGIRNEQFF. CDR3 DNA sequence: TGTGCCAGCAGCCCGGAGGCGGGAATCCGCAATGAGCAGTTCTTC.

This clone has just one count. The chain uses TRBV9 and TRBJ2-7, with 8 bases lining up with TRBD2. CDR1 is SGDLS and CDR2 is YYNGEE in the germline V gene. J was trimmed by 2 bases and V by 3 bases; bases with no gene match: 10. This CDR3 is built from 16 residues. The CDR3 DNA follows: TGTGCCAGCAGCGGCCCCCCGGGGGGGGCTACCTACGAGCAGTACTTC. It is translated as CASSGPPGGATYEQYF.

The chain recombines TRBV5-1 with TRBJ2-3, with D perhaps matching TRBD2 (8 bases). V lost 9 bases and J 1 base, leaving 15 bases between the germline ends. Looked up from germline, CDR1 is SGHRS and CDR2 is YFSETQ. This CDR3 contains 14 residues. For the CDR3, the DNA is TGCGCCACAGGGGGTAGCGGGGGCACAGATACGCAGTATTTT. Protein: CATGGSGGTDTQYF.